The entry below describes one TCR beta chain. Its specificity is not known. Genomic DNA for TCR beta libraries, roughly 2.1 micrograms, came from cryopreserved PBMCs. The data were obtained in a study of cytotoxic CD8 clonotypes in ibrutinib-treated CLL. Study summary: Results showed some 25 partial and 2 complete responses; following median around six years, roughly 15 remained remitted, roughly twelve advanced. Study-wide results and caveats: Sustained-remission patients were sampled at different times than progressing patients were.

J gave up 2 bases and V 4 bases, and 3 bases lay outside the gene matches. Germline V gives CDR1 GTSNPN, CDR2 SVGIG (reference sequence). CDR3 length: 13 residues. Deep sequencing aimed at 1 in 200,000 to 1 in 1 million T cells' resolution. Profiled with immunoSEQ multiplex PCR; TCRdb holds only in-frame clones, not every one. The sample shows some 200,000 clones, over 60% of them seen only once. Sequenced here: PBMCs, sampled after 24 months of ibrutinib treatment. The chain carries TRBV30 and TRBJ2-5; 8 nucleotides agree with TRBD1. The receptor's source is a human donor with chronic lymphocytic leukemia. The CDR3 sequence is CAWTGGHQETQYF. In nucleotides, the CDR3 is TGTGCCTGGACAGGGGGCCATCAAGAGACCCAGTACTTC.